This paragraph reports one TCR beta chain. Profiled with immunoSEQ multiplex PCR; TCRdb holds only in-frame clones, not every one. The sample has about 190,000 clones, about nine tenths seen once. The sample belongs to a study of control samples from healthy donors and cancer patients. The CDR3 spans 13 residues. Trimming left V 3 bases short and J 0 bases short, with 6 bases between. Per the germline V gene, CDR1 is SNHLY and CDR2 is FYNNEI. The source material was blood. The rearrangement links TRBV2 to TRBJ2-7; weak D call: TRBD2 (6 bases). The clonotype was recovered from a man younger than 45 in good health. CDR3 sequence reads: CASSERGSYEQYF. CDR3 sequence (DNA): TGTGCCAGCAGTGAGCGGGGCTCCTACGAGCAGTACTTC.